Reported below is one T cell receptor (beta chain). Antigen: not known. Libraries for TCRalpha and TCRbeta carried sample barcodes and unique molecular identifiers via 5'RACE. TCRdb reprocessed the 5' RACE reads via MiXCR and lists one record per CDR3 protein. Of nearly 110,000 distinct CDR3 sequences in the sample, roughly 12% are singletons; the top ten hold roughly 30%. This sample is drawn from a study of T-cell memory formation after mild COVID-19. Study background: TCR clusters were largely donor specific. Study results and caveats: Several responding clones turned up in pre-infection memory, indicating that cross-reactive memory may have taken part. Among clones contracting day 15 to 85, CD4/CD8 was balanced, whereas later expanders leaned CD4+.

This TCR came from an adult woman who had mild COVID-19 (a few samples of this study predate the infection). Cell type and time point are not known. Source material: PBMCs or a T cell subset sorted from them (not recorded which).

CDR3 loop: CASSQEGRGNQPQHF. The CDR3 nucleotides are TGCGCCAGCAGCCAAGAGGGCCGGGGGAATCAGCCCCAGCATTTT. J is TRBJ1-5 and V is TRBV4-1; the D gene is possibly TRBD1 (5 bases). CDR1 and CDR2 (germline): MGHRA, YSYEKL. CDR3 length: 15 residues. Trimming removed 0 bases from V and 4 bases from J, with 10 bases in between.